The sample holds many counts of the clone carrying this TCR beta chain. Its antigen is not identified. This entry is derived from a study of beta chain features in type 1 diabetes. CDR3 size: 14 residues. Germline assignment: CDR1 SGHDN and CDR2 FVKESK. V lost 1 base and J lost 7, with 11 bases in between. General study findings and limits: The study found moderately but significantly shorter TCRB CDR3s in all four CD4+ subsets of Type 1 diabetes patients. Comparison showed that naive, central memory and Treg TCRB repertoires appeared more similar among patients than among healthy donors.

Investigators reverse transcribed all isolated RNA, so they sequenced expressed TCRB transcripts. Measured with immunoSEQ multiplex PCR; TCRdb has only the in-frame clones, and not every one. The table has 600,000 to 700,000 clones, around 12% seen once. The gene calls are TRBV14 and TRBJ2-4; D is undetermined. Sequencing was carried out using naive CD4+ T cells from blood. This receptor was obtained from a man aged 25 to 40 with type 1 diabetes. Here the CDR3 reads CASSQAGVVNIQYF. For the CDR3, the DNA is TGTGCCAGCAGCCAAGCTGGTGTGGTGAACATTCAGTACTTC. Complete variable domain (other parts from reference TRBV14 and TRBJ2-4): EAGVTQFPSHSVIEKGQTVTLRCDPISGHDNLYWYRRVMGKEIKFLLHFVKESKQDESGMPNNRFLAERTGGTYSTLKVQPAELEDSGVYFCASSQAGVVNIQYFGAGTRLSVL.